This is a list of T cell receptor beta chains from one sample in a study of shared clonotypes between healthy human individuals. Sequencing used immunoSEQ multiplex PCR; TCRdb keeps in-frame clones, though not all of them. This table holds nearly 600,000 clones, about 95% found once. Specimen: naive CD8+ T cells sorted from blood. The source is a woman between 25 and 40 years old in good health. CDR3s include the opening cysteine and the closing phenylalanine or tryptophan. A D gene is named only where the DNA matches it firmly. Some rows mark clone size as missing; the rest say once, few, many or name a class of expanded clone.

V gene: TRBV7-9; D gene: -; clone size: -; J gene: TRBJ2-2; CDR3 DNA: TGTGCCAGCAGCTTAGTTGGAGGAACCGGGGAGCTGTTTTTT; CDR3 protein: CASSLVGGTGELFF
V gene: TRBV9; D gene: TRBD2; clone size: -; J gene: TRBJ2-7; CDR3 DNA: TGTGCCAGCAGCCAAGGCAACAGCGGGAGGATCAACGAGCAGTACTTC; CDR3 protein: CASSQGNSGRINEQYF
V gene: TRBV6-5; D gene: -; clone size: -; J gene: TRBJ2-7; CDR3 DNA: TGTGCCAGCAGTTACTCCTGGGCCCCCTACGAGCAGTACTTC; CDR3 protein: CASSYSWAPYEQYF
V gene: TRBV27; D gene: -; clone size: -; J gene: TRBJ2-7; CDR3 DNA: TGTGCCAGCAGTTTCGCGACAGGTGCCTACGAGCAGTACTTC; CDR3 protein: CASSFATGAYEQYF
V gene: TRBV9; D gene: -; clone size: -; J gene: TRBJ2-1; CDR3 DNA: TGTGCCAGCAGCGCCCCCCCTAGGAATGAGCAGTTCTTC; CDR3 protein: CASSAPPRNEQFF
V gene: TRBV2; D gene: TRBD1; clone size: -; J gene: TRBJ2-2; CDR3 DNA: TGTGCCAGCAGTGAAGGGACAGGGGCGAACACCGGGGAGCTGTTTTTT; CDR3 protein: CASSEGTGANTGELFF
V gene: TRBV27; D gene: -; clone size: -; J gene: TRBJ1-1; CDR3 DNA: TGTGCCAGCAGTTTATGGGCTGGGCTATCGGCTTTCTTT; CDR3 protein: CASSLWAGLSAFF
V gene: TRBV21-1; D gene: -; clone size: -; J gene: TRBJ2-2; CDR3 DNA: TGTGCCAGCAGCAAAGGAGGTAGCGGGAAGAACACCGGGGAGCTGTTTTTT; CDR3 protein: CASSKGGSGKNTGELFF
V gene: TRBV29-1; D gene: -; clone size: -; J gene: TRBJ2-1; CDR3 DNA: TGCAGCGTTGGATCGTCAGACGAGCAGTTCTTC; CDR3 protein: CSVGSSDEQFF
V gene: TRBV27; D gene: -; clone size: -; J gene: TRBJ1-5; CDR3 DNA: TGTGCCAGCAGCCCTGGGAGAGGGAGGGGCAATCAGCCCCAGCATTTT; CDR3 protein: CASSPGRGRGNQPQHF
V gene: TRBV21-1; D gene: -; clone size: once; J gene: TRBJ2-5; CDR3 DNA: TGTGCCAGCAGCAAAGCGTGGCCCGGACAAGGTCCGACTAGCGGGAGAAGAGAGACCCAGTACTTC; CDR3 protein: CASSKAWPGQGPTSGRRETQYF
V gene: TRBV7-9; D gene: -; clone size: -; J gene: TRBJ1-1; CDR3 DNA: TGTGCCAGCAGCTTCGGGGAGCCTACTGAAGCTTTCTTT; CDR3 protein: CASSFGEPTEAFF
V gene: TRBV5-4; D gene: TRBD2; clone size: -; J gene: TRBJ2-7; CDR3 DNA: TGTGCCAGCAGCTTGGGACTAGCGGACTCCTACGAGCAGTACTTC; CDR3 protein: CASSLGLADSYEQYF
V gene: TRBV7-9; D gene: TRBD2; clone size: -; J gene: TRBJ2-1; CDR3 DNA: TGTGCCAGCAGCAACCGACTAGCGGCCCCCTACAATGAGCAGTTCTTC; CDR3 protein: CASSNRLAAPYNEQFF
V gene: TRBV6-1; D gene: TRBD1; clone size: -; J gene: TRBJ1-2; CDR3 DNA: TGTGCCAGCAGCCCAGACAGGGTACGGGCCCTGGGCTACACCTTC; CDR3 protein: CASSPDRVRALGYTF
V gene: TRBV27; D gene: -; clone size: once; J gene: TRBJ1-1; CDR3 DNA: TGTGCCAGCACCGGGGCCGGGGGTTTCGAGATTGTGGCTTTCTTT; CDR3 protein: CASTGAGGFEIVAFF
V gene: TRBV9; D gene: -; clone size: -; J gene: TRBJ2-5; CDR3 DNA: TGTGCCAGCAGCGAGGCGAGCCGTGGAGAGACCCAGTACTTC; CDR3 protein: CASSEASRGETQYF
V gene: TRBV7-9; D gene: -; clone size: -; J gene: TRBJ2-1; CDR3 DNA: TGTGCCAGCAGCCTGATTACAGGACCCTACAATGAGCAGTTCTTC; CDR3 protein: CASSLITGPYNEQFF
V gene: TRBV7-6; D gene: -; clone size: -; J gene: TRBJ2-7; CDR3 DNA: TGTGCCAGCAGCTCGGGAGTTGAGCAGTACTTC; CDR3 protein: CASSSGVEQYF
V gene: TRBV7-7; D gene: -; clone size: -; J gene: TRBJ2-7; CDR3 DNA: TGTGCCAGCAGCTTAGACCTGGGAACCTACGAGCAGTACTTC; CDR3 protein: CASSLDLGTYEQYF
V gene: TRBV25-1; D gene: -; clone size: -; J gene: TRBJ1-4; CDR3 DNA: TGTGCCAGCAGTGACTGGGTTGCAACTAATGAAAAACTGTTTTTT; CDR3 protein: CASSDWVATNEKLFF
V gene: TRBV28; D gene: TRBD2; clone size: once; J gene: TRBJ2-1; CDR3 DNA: TGTGCCAGCAGCTTCGAGGAAGCGGGAGTCTTAAATGAGCAGTTCTTC; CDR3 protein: CASSFEEAGVLNEQFF
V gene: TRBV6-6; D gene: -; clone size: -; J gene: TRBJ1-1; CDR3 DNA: TGTGCCAGCAGTTACGACGAATGGGGAATCGCTGAAGCTTTCTTT; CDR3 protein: CASSYDEWGIAEAFF
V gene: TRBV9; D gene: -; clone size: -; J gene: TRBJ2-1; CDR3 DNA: TGTGCCAGCAGCGTAGAGGACACCACCTGGGGTGAGCAGTTCTTC; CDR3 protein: CASSVEDTTWGEQFF
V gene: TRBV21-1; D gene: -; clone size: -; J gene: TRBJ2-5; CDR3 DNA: TGTGCCAGCATCCCCCGGGTGAGGCAAGAGACCCAGTACTTC; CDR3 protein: CASIPRVRQETQYF
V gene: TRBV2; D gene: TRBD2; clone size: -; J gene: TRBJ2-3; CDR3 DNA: TGTGCCAGCTCCGGACTAGACCTAGATACGCAGTATTTT; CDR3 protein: CASSGLDLDTQYF